Listed below are T cell receptor beta chains from one sample, sequenced in a study of T cells in Graves' hyperthyroidism and ophthalmopathy. Via MiXCR, TCRdb re-called the multiplex PCR reads, giving one row per CDR3 protein. The profile shows about 530,000 distinct CDR3 sequences, more than 15% of them singletons. The sequencing input was blood. These receptors all come from a woman in her late teens or twenties with Graves' ophthalmopathy. Both conserved end residues are part of each CDR3. Fields, in order: D gene, clone size, J gene, V gene, CDR3 protein, CDR3 DNA. A D gene is named only where the DNA matches it firmly. Part of the rows lack a size; the others show once, few, many or a class for expanded clones.

D gene: TRBD1; clone size: .; J gene: TRBJ2-3; V gene: TRBV11-2; CDR3 protein: CASSQASGTGGTDTQYF; CDR3 DNA: TGCGCCAGCAGCCAAGCCTCCGGGACAGGGGGCACAGATACGCAGTATTTT
D gene: .; clone size: many; J gene: TRBJ1-2; V gene: TRBV2; CDR3 protein: CASSGAGNYGYTF; CDR3 DNA: TGTGCCAGCAGTGGGGCCGGTAACTATGGCTACACCTTC
D gene: .; clone size: many; J gene: TRBJ2-3; V gene: TRBV20-1; CDR3 protein: CSATVTARSTQYF; CDR3 DNA: TGCAGTGCCACGGTGACCGCGAGAAGTACGCAGTATTTT
D gene: .; clone size: .; J gene: TRBJ2-2; V gene: TRBV9; CDR3 protein: CASSVLGPNTGELFF; CDR3 DNA: TGTGCCAGCAGCGTCTTGGGTCCGAACACCGGGGAGCTGTTTTTT
D gene: .; clone size: many; J gene: TRBJ2-7; V gene: TRBV28; CDR3 protein: CASSPREHYEQYF; CDR3 DNA: TGTGCCAGCAGTCCTCGGGAACACTACGAGCAGTACTTC
D gene: .; clone size: few; J gene: TRBJ2-5; V gene: TRBV5-1; CDR3 protein: CASSFGQGGSETQYF; CDR3 DNA: TGCGCCAGCAGCTTTGGCCAGGGGGGGTCGGAGACCCAGTACTTC
D gene: TRBD1; clone size: .; J gene: TRBJ2-1; V gene: TRBV19; CDR3 protein: CASSSRDRGLWNEQFF; CDR3 DNA: TGTGCCAGTAGTAGCCGTGACAGGGGGCTTTGGAATGAGCAGTTCTTC
D gene: TRBD2; clone size: .; J gene: TRBJ2-7; V gene: TRBV2; CDR3 protein: CASSARLAGEGEQYF; CDR3 DNA: TGTGCCAGCAGCGCCCGACTAGCGGGAGAAGGCGAGCAGTACTTC
D gene: .; clone size: many; J gene: TRBJ1-2; V gene: TRBV7-2; CDR3 protein: CASSLSSGYTF; CDR3 DNA: TGTGCCAGCAGCTTGAGCTCTGGCTACACCTTC
D gene: .; clone size: .; J gene: TRBJ1-5; V gene: TRBV5-1; CDR3 protein: CASSRGPDSNQPQHF; CDR3 DNA: TGCGCCAGCAGCCGGGGGCCGGATAGCAATCAGCCCCAGCATTTT
D gene: .; clone size: many; J gene: TRBJ1-3; V gene: TRBV2; CDR3 protein: CASRPGVGNTIYF; CDR3 DNA: TGTGCCAGCAGACCAGGGGTGGGAAACACCATATATTTT
D gene: .; clone size: many; J gene: TRBJ1-2; V gene: TRBV27; CDR3 protein: CASADNLNYGYTF; CDR3 DNA: TGTGCCAGTGCTGACAATTTGAACTATGGCTACACCTTC
D gene: .; clone size: .; J gene: TRBJ2-2; V gene: TRBV10-3; CDR3 protein: CAISVGDFDTGELFF; CDR3 DNA: TGTGCCATCAGTGTGGGGGACTTCGACACCGGGGAGCTGTTTTTT
D gene: .; clone size: few; J gene: TRBJ2-2; V gene: TRBV19; CDR3 protein: CASSLGRFTGELFF; CDR3 DNA: TGTGCCAGTAGTCTGGGACGGTTCACCGGGGAGCTGTTTTTT
D gene: .; clone size: few; J gene: TRBJ1-3; V gene: TRBV5-1; CDR3 protein: CASTSGSSGNTIYF; CDR3 DNA: TGCGCCAGCACCTCGGGGTCCTCTGGAAACACCATATATTTT
D gene: .; clone size: .; J gene: TRBJ2-5; V gene: TRBV10-3; CDR3 protein: CATPGGCTRPETQYF; CDR3 DNA: TGTGCCACCCCAGGGGGGTGCACCAGACCAGAGACCCAGTACTTC
D gene: TRBD1; clone size: many; J gene: TRBJ2-7; V gene: TRBV7-2; CDR3 protein: CASSLAGQGAGYEQYF; CDR3 DNA: TGTGCCAGCAGCTTAGCCGGACAGGGGGCGGGGTACGAGCAGTACTTC
D gene: TRBD1; clone size: many; J gene: TRBJ1-2; V gene: TRBV5-1; CDR3 protein: CASSTGTGDAYGYTF; CDR3 DNA: TGCGCCAGCAGTACCGGGACAGGGGACGCCTATGGCTACACCTTC
D gene: TRBD2; clone size: .; J gene: TRBJ2-1; V gene: TRBV6-1; CDR3 protein: CASSSTRGGNEQFF; CDR3 DNA: TGTGCCAGCAGTTCTACACGGGGGGGCAATGAGCAGTTCTTC
D gene: TRBD2; clone size: many; J gene: TRBJ2-3; V gene: TRBV7-8; CDR3 protein: CASSLDWLAGTDTQYF; CDR3 DNA: TGTGCCAGCAGCTTAGACTGGCTAGCGGGCACAGATACGCAGTATTTT
D gene: TRBD1; clone size: few; J gene: TRBJ1-1; V gene: TRBV27; CDR3 protein: CASRLTGGLTEAFF; CDR3 DNA: TGTGCCAGCAGATTGACAGGGGGCTTGACTGAAGCTTTCTTT
D gene: .; clone size: many; J gene: TRBJ2-2; V gene: TRBV20-1; CDR3 protein: CSASPLLNTGELFF; CDR3 DNA: TGCAGTGCTAGTCCCTTGTTAAACACCGGGGAGCTGTTTTTT
D gene: .; clone size: .; J gene: TRBJ2-2; V gene: TRBV28; CDR3 protein: CASSSPSAGELFF; CDR3 DNA: TGTGCCAGCAGTTCCCCCTCCGCCGGGGAGCTGTTTTTT
D gene: .; clone size: many; J gene: TRBJ2-7; V gene: TRBV3-1; CDR3 protein: CASSQDIAVSSEQYF; CDR3 DNA: TGTGCCAGCAGCCAAGATATCGCCGTTTCGAGCGAGCAGTACTTC
D gene: TRBD2; clone size: many; J gene: TRBJ2-1; V gene: TRBV9; CDR3 protein: CASSAGTIYNEQFF; CDR3 DNA: TGTGCCAGCAGCGCCGGGACTATCTACAATGAGCAGTTCTTC
D gene: .; clone size: many; J gene: TRBJ1-5; V gene: TRBV28; CDR3 protein: CASSPVGEKAKPQHF; CDR3 DNA: TGTGCCAGCAGTCCGGTCGGGGAAAAGGCAAAGCCCCAGCATTTT
D gene: TRBD2; clone size: many; J gene: TRBJ2-3; V gene: TRBV7-3; CDR3 protein: CASSLAAGGADTQYF; CDR3 DNA: TGTGCCAGCAGCTTAGCGGCGGGAGGCGCAGATACGCAGTATTTT
D gene: TRBD2; clone size: many; J gene: TRBJ2-5; V gene: TRBV12-3/TRBV12-4; CDR3 protein: CASSSTSGGAKTQYF; CDR3 DNA: TGTGCCAGCAGTTCGACTAGCGGGGGGGCGAAGACCCAGTACTTC
D gene: .; clone size: once; J gene: TRBJ2-3; V gene: TRBV20-1; CDR3 protein: CSAPPEGGAGTDTQYF; CDR3 DNA: TGCAGTGCTCCGCCGGAGGGGGGTGCGGGCACAGATACGCAGTATTTT
D gene: .; clone size: many; J gene: TRBJ1-4; V gene: TRBV30; CDR3 protein: CAWKEVPGEKLFF; CDR3 DNA: TGTGCCTGGAAGGAAGTCCCGGGGGAAAAACTGTTTTTT
D gene: .; clone size: .; J gene: TRBJ2-1; V gene: TRBV19; CDR3 protein: CASSISGQDHNEQFF; CDR3 DNA: TGTGCCAGTAGTATTTCAGGGCAGGATCACAATGAGCAGTTCTTC
D gene: .; clone size: .; J gene: TRBJ2-1; V gene: TRBV14; CDR3 protein: CASRSSLSSSYNEQFF; CDR3 DNA: TGTGCCAGCAGGAGCAGCCTCTCGAGCTCCTACAATGAGCAGTTCTTC
D gene: TRBD1; clone size: many; J gene: TRBJ2-7; V gene: TRBV6-2/TRBV6-3; CDR3 protein: CASSFDRGDSYEQYF; CDR3 DNA: TGTGCCAGCAGTTTTGACAGGGGGGACTCCTACGAGCAGTACTTC
D gene: .; clone size: .; J gene: TRBJ2-2; V gene: TRBV2; CDR3 protein: CASSESTVFTGELFF; CDR3 DNA: TGTGCCAGCAGTGAATCGACAGTATTCACCGGGGAGCTGTTTTTT
D gene: .; clone size: few; J gene: TRBJ1-1; V gene: TRBV28; CDR3 protein: CASSFLGTTEAFF; CDR3 DNA: TGTGCCAGCAGTTTTTTGGGGACCACTGAAGCTTTCTTT
D gene: .; clone size: few; J gene: TRBJ2-3; V gene: TRBV2; CDR3 protein: CASSEGEWYADTQYF; CDR3 DNA: TGTGCCAGCAGTGAAGGGGAGTGGTACGCAGATACGCAGTATTTT
D gene: TRBD1; clone size: many; J gene: TRBJ2-2; V gene: TRBV2; CDR3 protein: CASNYRGVTGELFF; CDR3 DNA: TGTGCCAGCAACTACAGGGGTGTGACCGGGGAGCTGTTTTTT
D gene: TRBD2; clone size: many; J gene: TRBJ2-5; V gene: TRBV20-1; CDR3 protein: CSASVASGLQETQYF; CDR3 DNA: TGCAGTGCTAGCGTCGCTAGCGGGTTACAAGAGACCCAGTACTTC
D gene: .; clone size: .; J gene: TRBJ1-2; V gene: TRBV4-2; CDR3 protein: CASSQDLLQGWNYGYTF; CDR3 DNA: TGTGCCAGCAGCCAAGATCTCCTTCAGGGTTGGAACTATGGCTACACCTTC
D gene: TRBD1; clone size: many; J gene: TRBJ1-1; V gene: TRBV7-9; CDR3 protein: CASSRFSGTGDFLTEAFF; CDR3 DNA: TGTGCCAGCAGCCGATTCTCCGGGACAGGTGATTTTCTCACTGAAGCTTTCTTT
D gene: .; clone size: .; J gene: TRBJ1-5; V gene: TRBV6-1; CDR3 protein: CATLKQGSNQPQHF; CDR3 DNA: TGTGCCACCCTCAAACAAGGTAGCAATCAGCCCCAGCATTTT
D gene: .; clone size: .; J gene: TRBJ2-1; V gene: TRBV19; CDR3 protein: CASTRDPSQENEQFF; CDR3 DNA: TGTGCCAGTACCCGGGACCCCTCTCAGGAGAATGAGCAGTTCTTC
D gene: .; clone size: many; J gene: TRBJ1-2; V gene: TRBV7-2; CDR3 protein: CASSSYRGGYTF; CDR3 DNA: TGTGCCAGCAGCTCTTATAGAGGGGGCTACACCTTC
D gene: .; clone size: many; J gene: TRBJ1-1; V gene: TRBV10-3; CDR3 protein: CAISTGTPEAFF; CDR3 DNA: TGTGCCATCAGCACCGGGACACCCGAAGCTTTCTTT
D gene: .; clone size: many; J gene: TRBJ1-1; V gene: TRBV20-1; CDR3 protein: CSAYGGEWLNTEAFF; CDR3 DNA: TGCAGTGCCTATGGGGGGGAGTGGTTGAACACTGAAGCTTTCTTT
D gene: TRBD1; clone size: once; J gene: TRBJ2-7; V gene: TRBV5-6; CDR3 protein: CASSLGDRGCEQYF; CDR3 DNA: TGTGCCAGCAGCTTAGGGGACAGGGGCTGCGAGCAGTACTTC
D gene: .; clone size: many; J gene: TRBJ1-2; V gene: TRBV2; CDR3 protein: CASLISTAGRNYGYTF; CDR3 DNA: TGTGCCAGTCTCATCTCTACGGCAGGGAGAAACTATGGCTACACCTTC
D gene: .; clone size: many; J gene: TRBJ2-2; V gene: TRBV11-2; CDR3 protein: CASSPSTGELFF; CDR3 DNA: TGTGCCAGCAGCCCGTCCACCGGGGAGCTGTTTTTT
D gene: .; clone size: .; J gene: TRBJ1-2; V gene: TRBV5-6; CDR3 protein: CASSLSSGTIYGYTF; CDR3 DNA: TGTGCCAGCAGCTTGTCTTCGGGGACAATTTATGGCTACACCTTC
D gene: .; clone size: .; J gene: TRBJ2-5; V gene: TRBV10-2; CDR3 protein: CASSESGLPQEAQYF; CDR3 DNA: TGCGCCAGCAGTGAGTCCGGACTACCCCAAGAGGCCCAGTACTTC
D gene: TRBD2; clone size: .; J gene: TRBJ2-7; V gene: TRBV19; CDR3 protein: CASSKPGIAGGVEQYF; CDR3 DNA: TGTGCCAGTAGTAAACCCGGGATAGCGGGAGGCGTCGAGCAGTACTTC
D gene: TRBD1; clone size: many; J gene: TRBJ2-5; V gene: TRBV28; CDR3 protein: CASSFPQTGGQETQYF; CDR3 DNA: TGTGCCAGCAGTTTTCCCCAAACAGGGGGCCAAGAGACCCAGTACTTC
D gene: TRBD2; clone size: many; J gene: TRBJ2-1; V gene: TRBV2; CDR3 protein: CASSENLLAGYNEQFF; CDR3 DNA: TGTGCCAGCAGTGAAAATCTATTAGCGGGGTACAATGAGCAGTTCTTC
D gene: TRBD1; clone size: many; J gene: TRBJ1-5; V gene: TRBV28; CDR3 protein: CASSFGTGGSIQPQHF; CDR3 DNA: TGTGCCAGCAGTTTTGGGACAGGGGGCTCTATTCAGCCCCAGCATTTT
D gene: TRBD2; clone size: many; J gene: TRBJ2-7; V gene: TRBV28; CDR3 protein: CASSILAGGFYEQYF; CDR3 DNA: TGTGCCAGCAGCATACTAGCGGGGGGGTTCTACGAGCAGTACTTC
D gene: TRBD2; clone size: many; J gene: TRBJ2-2; V gene: TRBV28; CDR3 protein: CASSLWRLAGQGSGELFF; CDR3 DNA: TGTGCCAGCAGTTTATGGAGGCTAGCGGGACAAGGAAGCGGGGAGCTGTTTTTT
D gene: .; clone size: .; J gene: TRBJ1-4; V gene: TRBV6-1; CDR3 protein: CASSGGHELFF; CDR3 DNA: TGTGCCAGCAGCGGAGGACACGAACTGTTTTTT
D gene: .; clone size: many; J gene: TRBJ2-5; V gene: TRBV6-2/TRBV6-3; CDR3 protein: CASSYRRALRETQYF; CDR3 DNA: TGTGCCAGCAGTTACCGCAGGGCCCTACGGGAGACCCAGTACTTC
D gene: .; clone size: few; J gene: TRBJ1-6; V gene: TRBV3-1; CDR3 protein: CASSSQGASPLHF; CDR3 DNA: TGTGCCAGCAGCAGTCAGGGTGCATCACCCCTCCACTTT